This section outlines one T cell receptor (beta chain) sequence together with its context. This record comes from a study of OX40 agonist ivuxolimab in advanced cancers. Across the study: Ivuxolimab, an antibody acting as an agonist of OX40 (CD134), was used to treat patients.

TCRdb's copy holds only in-frame clones and misses some; the assay was immunoSEQ multiplex PCR. The sample records more than 40,000 clones, 75% to 90% being singletons. V was pared by 0 bases and J by 5 bases, with 5 bases of the junction left unmatched. Germline V gene sequence: CDR1 SGDLS, CDR2 YYNGEE. CDR3 length: 16 residues. Systemic immunosuppression or autoimmune disease history was grounds to exclude patients. The J gene is TRBJ2-3, the V gene TRBV9; 11 positions match TRBD2. The source of this sequence is an adult with an advanced solid tumor such as melanoma, head and neck, liver or kidney cancer. The sequenced sample was CD4+ or CD8+ T cells sorted from blood, obtained in a trial of the OX40 agonist ivuxolimab. CDR3 in DNA: TGTGCCAGCAGCGTAGTAGCGGGGGGGCCGGGAGATACGCAGTATTTT. This codes for CASSVVAGGPGDTQYF.